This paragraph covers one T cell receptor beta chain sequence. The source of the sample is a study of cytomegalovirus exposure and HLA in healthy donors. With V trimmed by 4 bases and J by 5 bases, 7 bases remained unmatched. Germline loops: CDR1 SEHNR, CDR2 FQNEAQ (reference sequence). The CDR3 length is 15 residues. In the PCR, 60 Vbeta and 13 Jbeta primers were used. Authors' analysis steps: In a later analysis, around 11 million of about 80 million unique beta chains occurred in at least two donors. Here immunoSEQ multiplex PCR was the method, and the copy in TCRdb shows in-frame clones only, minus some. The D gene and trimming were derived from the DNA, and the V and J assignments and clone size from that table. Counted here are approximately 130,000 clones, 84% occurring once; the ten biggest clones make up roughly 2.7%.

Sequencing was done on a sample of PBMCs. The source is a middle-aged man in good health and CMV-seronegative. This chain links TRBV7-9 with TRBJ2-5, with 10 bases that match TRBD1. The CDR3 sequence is CASSSRQGAAETQYF. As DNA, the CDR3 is TGTGCCAGCAGCTCACGACAGGGGGCGGCGGAGACCCAGTACTTC.